This TCR beta chain was retrieved from a study of OX40 agonist ivuxolimab in advanced cancers. Study-wide results and caveats: Antigen specificity of clonally expanded peripheral T cells was not established.

For this clone: Its antigen is not known.

Profiling relied on immunoSEQ multiplex PCR, and the TCRdb table lists in-frame clones only, not all of them. The sample records around 95,000 clones, roughly 93% being singletons. CDR3 length equals 15 residues. Germline lookup yields CDR1 MNHEY and CDR2 SMNVEV (reference sequence). Trimming removed 3 bases at V and 2 bases at J, with 12 bases between. The source material was CD4+ or CD8+ T cells sorted from blood, sampled in a trial of the OX40 agonist ivuxolimab. J is TRBJ2-3 and V is TRBV27, with D unresolved. The receptor's source is an adult with an advanced solid tumor such as melanoma, head and neck, liver or kidney cancer. The CDR3 protein is CASSFLWMATDTQYF. DNA of the CDR3: TGTGCCAGCAGTTTTTTGTGGATGGCCACAGATACGCAGTATTTT.